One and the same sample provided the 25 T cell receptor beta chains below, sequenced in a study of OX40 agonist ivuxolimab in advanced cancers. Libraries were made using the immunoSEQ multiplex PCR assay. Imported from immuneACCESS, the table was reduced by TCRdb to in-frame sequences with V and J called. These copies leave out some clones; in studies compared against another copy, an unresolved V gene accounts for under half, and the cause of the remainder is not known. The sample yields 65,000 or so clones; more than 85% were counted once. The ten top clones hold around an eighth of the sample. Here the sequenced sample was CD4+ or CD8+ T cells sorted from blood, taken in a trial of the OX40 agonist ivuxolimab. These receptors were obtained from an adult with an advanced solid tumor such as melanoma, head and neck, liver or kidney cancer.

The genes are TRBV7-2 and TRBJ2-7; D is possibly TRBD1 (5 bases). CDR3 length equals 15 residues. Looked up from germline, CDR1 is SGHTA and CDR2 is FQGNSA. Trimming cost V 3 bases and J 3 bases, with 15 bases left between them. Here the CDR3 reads CASSFTPTVFYEQYF. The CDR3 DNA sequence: TGTGCCAGCAGCTTCACCCCGACAGTGTTCTACGAGCAGTACTTC.

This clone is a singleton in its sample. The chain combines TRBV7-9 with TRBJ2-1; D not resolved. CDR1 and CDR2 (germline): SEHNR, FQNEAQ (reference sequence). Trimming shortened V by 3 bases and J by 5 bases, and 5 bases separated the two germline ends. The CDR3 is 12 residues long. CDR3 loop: CASSLGHNEQFF. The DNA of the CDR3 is TGTGCCAGCAGCTTGGGCCACAATGAGCAGTTCTTC. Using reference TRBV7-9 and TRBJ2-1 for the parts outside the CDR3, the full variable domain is DTGVSQNPRHKITKRGQNVTFRCDPISEHNRLYWYRQTLGQGPEFLTYFQNEAQLEKSRLLSDRFSAERPKGSFSTLEIQRTEQGDSAMYLCASSLGHNEQFFGPGTRLTVL.

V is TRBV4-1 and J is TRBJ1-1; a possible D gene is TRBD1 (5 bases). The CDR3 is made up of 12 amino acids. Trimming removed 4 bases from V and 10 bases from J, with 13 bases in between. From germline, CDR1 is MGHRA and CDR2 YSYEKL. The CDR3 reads CASSLGGQRAFF. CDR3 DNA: TGCGCCAGCAGCCTAGGTGGACAAAGAGCTTTCTTT.

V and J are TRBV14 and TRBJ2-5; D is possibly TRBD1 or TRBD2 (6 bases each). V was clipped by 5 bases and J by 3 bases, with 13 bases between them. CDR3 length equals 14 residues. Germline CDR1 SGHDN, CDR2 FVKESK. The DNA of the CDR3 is TGTGCCAGCAGCTCCAGAGGGGGGAAAGAGACCCAGTACTTC. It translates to CASSSRGGKETQYF.

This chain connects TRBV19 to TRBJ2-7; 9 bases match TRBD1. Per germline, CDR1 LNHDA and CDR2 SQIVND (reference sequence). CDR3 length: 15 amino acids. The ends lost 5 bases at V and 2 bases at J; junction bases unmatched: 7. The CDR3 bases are TGTGCCAGTAGTGACGGGACAGGGCTACCCTACGAGCAGTACTTC. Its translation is CASSDGTGLPYEQYF. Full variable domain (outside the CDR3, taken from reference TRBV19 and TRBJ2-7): DGGITQSPKYLFRKEGQNVTLSCEQNLNHDAMYWYRQDPGQGLRLIYYSQIVNDFQKGDIAEGYSVSREKKESFPLTVTSAQKNPTAFYLCASSDGTGLPYEQYFGPGTRLTVT.

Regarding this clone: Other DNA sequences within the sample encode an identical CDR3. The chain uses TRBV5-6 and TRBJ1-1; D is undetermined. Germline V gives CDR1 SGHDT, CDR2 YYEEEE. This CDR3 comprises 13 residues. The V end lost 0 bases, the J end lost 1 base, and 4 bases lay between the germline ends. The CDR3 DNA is TGTGCCAGCAGCTTGGGAGGGAACACTGAAGCTTTCTTT. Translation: CASSLGGNTEAFF.

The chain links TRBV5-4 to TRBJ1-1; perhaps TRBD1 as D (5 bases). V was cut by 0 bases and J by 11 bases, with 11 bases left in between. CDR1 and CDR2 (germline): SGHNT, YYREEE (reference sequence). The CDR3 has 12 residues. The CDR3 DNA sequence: TGTGCCAGCAGCTTGGCGCAGGGAGAGGCTTTCTTT. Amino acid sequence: CASSLAQGEAFF.

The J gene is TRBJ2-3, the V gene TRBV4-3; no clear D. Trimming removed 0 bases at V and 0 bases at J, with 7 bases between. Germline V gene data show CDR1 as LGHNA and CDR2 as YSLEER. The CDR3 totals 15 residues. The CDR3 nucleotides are TGCGCCAGCAGCCAAGATGCGGATAGCACAGATACGCAGTATTTT. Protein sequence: CASSQDADSTDTQYF.

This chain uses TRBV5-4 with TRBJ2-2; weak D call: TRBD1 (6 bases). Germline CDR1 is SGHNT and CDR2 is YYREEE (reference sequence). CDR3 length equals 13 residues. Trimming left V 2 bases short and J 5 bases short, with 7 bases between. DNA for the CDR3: TGTGCCAGCAGCTTCAGGGGAACCGGGGAGCTGTTTTTT. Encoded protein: CASSFRGTGELFF. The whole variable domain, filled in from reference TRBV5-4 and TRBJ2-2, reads ETGVTQSPTHLIKTRGQQVTLRCSSQSGHNTVSWYQQALGQGPQFIFQYYREEENGRGNFPPRFSGLQFPNYSSELNVNALELDDSALYLCASSFRGTGELFFGEGSRLTVL.

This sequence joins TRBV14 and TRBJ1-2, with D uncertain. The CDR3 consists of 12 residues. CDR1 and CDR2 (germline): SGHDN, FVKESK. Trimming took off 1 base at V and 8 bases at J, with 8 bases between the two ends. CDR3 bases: TGTGCCAGCAGCCAAGGCCCCAACGGCTACACCTTC. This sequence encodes CASSQGPNGYTF.

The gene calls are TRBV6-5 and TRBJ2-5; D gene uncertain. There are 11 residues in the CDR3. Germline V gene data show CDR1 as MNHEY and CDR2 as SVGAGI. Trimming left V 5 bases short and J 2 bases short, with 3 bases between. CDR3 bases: TGTGCCAGCAGTAATCAAGAGACCCAGTACTTC. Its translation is CASSNQETQYF.

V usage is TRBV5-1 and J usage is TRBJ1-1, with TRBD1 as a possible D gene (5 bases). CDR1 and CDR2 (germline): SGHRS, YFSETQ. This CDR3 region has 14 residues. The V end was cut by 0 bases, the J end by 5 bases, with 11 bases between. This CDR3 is CASSLVVGTTEAFF. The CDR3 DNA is TGCGCCAGCAGCTTGGTGGTAGGGACGACTGAAGCTTTCTTT.

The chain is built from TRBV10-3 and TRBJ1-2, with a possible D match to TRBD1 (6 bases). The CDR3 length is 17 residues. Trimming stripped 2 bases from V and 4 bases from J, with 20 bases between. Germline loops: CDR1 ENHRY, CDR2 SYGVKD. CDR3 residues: CAISETGGVRGGYGYTF. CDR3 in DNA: TGTGCCATCAGTGAGACTGGTGGGGTCAGGGGCGGCTATGGCTACACCTTC.

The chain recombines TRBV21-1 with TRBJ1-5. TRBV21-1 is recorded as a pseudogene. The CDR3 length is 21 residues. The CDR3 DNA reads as TGTGCCAGCAGCAATGCGAACCTCGGAGGGGACAACGCCGGGGGCAATCAGCCCCAGCATTTT. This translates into CASSNANLGGDNAGGNQPQHF.

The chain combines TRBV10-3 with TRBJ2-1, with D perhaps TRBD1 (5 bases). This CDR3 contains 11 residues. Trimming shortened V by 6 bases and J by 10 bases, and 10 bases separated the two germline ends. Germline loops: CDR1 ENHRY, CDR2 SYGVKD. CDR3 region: CAISRDGEQFF. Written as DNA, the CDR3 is TGTGCCATCAGCAGGGATGGAGAGCAGTTCTTC.

The CDR3 loop is CATSGGEETQYF. Here the CDR3 DNA reads TGTGCCACCAGCGGGGGGGAAGAGACCCAGTACTTC. J is TRBJ2-5 and V is TRBV15; 7 bases map to TRBD2. V trimming: 5 bases; J trimming: 3 bases; junction bases outside the gene matches: 0. This CDR3 is built from 12 residues. From germline, CDR1 is LNHNV and CDR2 YYDKDF (reference sequence).

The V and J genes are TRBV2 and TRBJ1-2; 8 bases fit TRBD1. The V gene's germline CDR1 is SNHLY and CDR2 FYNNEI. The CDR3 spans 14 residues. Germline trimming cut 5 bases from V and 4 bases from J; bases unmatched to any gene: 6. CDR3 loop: CASSSGQGFYGYTF. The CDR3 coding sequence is TGTGCCAGCAGTAGCGGACAGGGATTCTATGGCTACACCTTC.

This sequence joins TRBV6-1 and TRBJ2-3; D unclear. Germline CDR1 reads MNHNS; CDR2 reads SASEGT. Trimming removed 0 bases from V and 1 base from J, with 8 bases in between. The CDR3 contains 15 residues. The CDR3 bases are TGTGCCAGCAGTGAAGCGACGGGTGGCACAGATACGCAGTATTTT. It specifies CASSEATGGTDTQYF.

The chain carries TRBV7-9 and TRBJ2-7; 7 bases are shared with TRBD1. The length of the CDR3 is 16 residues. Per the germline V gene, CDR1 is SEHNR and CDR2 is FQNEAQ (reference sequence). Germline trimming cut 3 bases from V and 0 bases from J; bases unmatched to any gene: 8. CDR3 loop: CASSLIPTGSSYEQYF. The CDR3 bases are TGTGCCAGCAGCTTGATCCCGACAGGGAGCTCCTACGAGCAGTACTTC.

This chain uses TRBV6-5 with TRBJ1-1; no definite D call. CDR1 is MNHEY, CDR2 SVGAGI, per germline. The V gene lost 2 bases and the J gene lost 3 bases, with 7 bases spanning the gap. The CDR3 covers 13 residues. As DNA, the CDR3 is TGTGCCAGCAGTTACCTCTTATACACTGAAGCTTTCTTT. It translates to CASSYLLYTEAFF.

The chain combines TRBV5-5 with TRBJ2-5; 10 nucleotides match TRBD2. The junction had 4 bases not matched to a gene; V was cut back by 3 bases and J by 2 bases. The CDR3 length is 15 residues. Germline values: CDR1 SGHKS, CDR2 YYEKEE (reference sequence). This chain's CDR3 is CASSSGAGGQETQYF. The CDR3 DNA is TGTGCCAGCAGCTCCGGAGCGGGAGGGCAAGAGACCCAGTACTTC.

CDR3: CASSLPEQPEEQFF. As DNA, the CDR3 is TGTGCCAGCAGCTTGCCCGAACAACCCGAGGAGCAGTTCTTC. The rearrangement links TRBV7-9 to TRBJ2-1; no reliable D call. Germline loops: CDR1 SEHNR, CDR2 FQNEAQ (reference sequence). V dropped 3 bases and J dropped 10 bases, with 16 bases sitting between them. This CDR3 is built from 14 residues.

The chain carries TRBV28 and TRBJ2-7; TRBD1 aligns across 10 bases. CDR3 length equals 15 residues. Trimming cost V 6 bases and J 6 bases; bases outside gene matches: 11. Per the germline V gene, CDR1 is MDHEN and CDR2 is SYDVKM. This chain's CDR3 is CASSSPPGQGFEQYF. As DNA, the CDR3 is TGTGCCAGCAGCTCGCCGCCGGGACAGGGGTTCGAGCAGTACTTC.

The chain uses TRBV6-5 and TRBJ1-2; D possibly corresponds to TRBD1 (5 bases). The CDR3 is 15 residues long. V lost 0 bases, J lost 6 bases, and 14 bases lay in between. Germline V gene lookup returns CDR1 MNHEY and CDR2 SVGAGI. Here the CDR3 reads CASSYSAAPGDGYTF. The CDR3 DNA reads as TGTGCCAGCAGTTACTCGGCGGCCCCGGGGGATGGCTACACCTTC.

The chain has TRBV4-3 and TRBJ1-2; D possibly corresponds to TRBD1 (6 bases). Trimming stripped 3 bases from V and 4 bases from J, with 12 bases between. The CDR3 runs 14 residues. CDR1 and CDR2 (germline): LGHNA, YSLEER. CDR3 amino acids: CASSQTDRSYGYTF. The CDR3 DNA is TGCGCCAGCAGCCAGACGGACAGAAGCTATGGCTACACCTTC.